A single sample gave rise to the 32 T cell receptor beta chains below, sequenced in a study of response to subunit inactivated influenza vaccine. TCRdb recomputed calls from the RT-PCR reads with MiXCR, one row per CDR3 protein. This table holds some 200,000 distinct CDR3 sequences, 10% to 15% found once. The data were also submitted as part of a second study, on T cells expressing NK-cell markers. That investigation notes: TCR beta cDNA was generated via 5'RACE template switching incorporating UMIs.

This sample comprised CD8+ T cells sorted from PBMCs, obtained roughly 13 days after vaccination. These receptors came from a man aged 50 to 60 who received an inactivated influenza vaccine.

Turning to this clonotype: A junction end diverges from the germline sequence, so it may reflect a read error. The chain combines TRBV12-3 or TRBV12-4 with TRBJ2-1; 8 bases are a match to TRBD1. The CDR3 has 18 amino acids. Written as DNA, the CDR3 is TGTGCCAGCAGCCAAACCTCCCTTGGGGACAGGTCCTTCAATGAGCAGTTCTTC. This codes for CASSQTSLGDRSFNEQFF.

This clonotype was found a few times. J is TRBJ2-7 and V is TRBV7-9; 7 bases fit TRBD2. V was pared by 6 bases and J by 6 bases, with 5 bases of the junction left unmatched. The CDR3 is made up of 12 amino acids. The germline gives CDR1 SEHNR, CDR2 FQNEAQ (reference sequence). Here the CDR3 DNA reads TGTGCCAGCAGTTCCCCGGGGGGCGAGCAGTACTTC. It is translated as CASSSPGGEQYF.

This chain joins TRBV6-5 and TRBJ1-1; maybe TRBD1 (5 bases). V gave up 0 bases and J gave up 4 bases, with 12 bases separating them. The CDR3 sequence is 15 residues long. Germline CDR1 and CDR2: MNHEY and SVGAGI. CDR3 coding DNA: TGTGCCAGCAGTTACTCGATGCAGGGCGGCACTGAAGCTTTCTTT. Protein sequence: CASSYSMQGGTEAFF.

The V and J genes are TRBV30 and TRBJ1-4, with a tentative D call TRBD1 (6 bases). V was trimmed by 7 bases and J by 4 bases, leaving 13 bases between them. Germline-derived CDR1 and CDR2 are GTSNPN and SVGIG (reference sequence). This CDR3 contains 13 residues. The CDR3 loop reads CASRTALNEKLFF. CDR3 sequence (DNA): TGTGCCTCTCGGACAGCCCTTAATGAAAAACTGTTTTTT.

This clonotype occurred a few times. The V and J genes are TRBV10-3 and TRBJ2-1, with D tentatively TRBD1 (6 bases). The CDR3 totals 15 residues. The V and J ends lost 6 bases and 4 bases respectively, with 16 bases between them. CDR1 is ENHRY, CDR2 SYGVKD, per germline. CDR3 sequence: CAISTQLGGYNEQFF. CDR3 bases: TGTGCCATCAGCACTCAACTAGGGGGATACAATGAGCAGTTCTTC.

The chain couples TRBV11-1 to TRBJ1-5, with D perhaps matching TRBD1 (5 bases). V was trimmed by 1 base and J by 2 bases, leaving 18 bases between them. Germline V CDR1 and CDR2: SGHAT, FQDESV (reference sequence). CDR3 length equals 18 residues. CDR3: CASSLVLIGAVGNQPQHF. CDR3 bases: TGTGCCAGCAGCTTAGTTTTAATAGGGGCGGTGGGCAATCAGCCCCAGCATTTT.

The table lists this clonotype with many counts. CDR3: CATSRDRVTGELFF. The CDR3 DNA reads as TGTGCCACCAGCAGGGACAGGGTAACCGGGGAGCTGTTTTTT. V and J are TRBV15 and TRBJ2-2; 8 bases are shared with TRBD1. After removal of 3 bases from V and 5 bases from J, the junction contained 2 bases not matched to a gene. Germline CDR1 and CDR2: LNHNV and YYDKDF (reference sequence). The CDR3 has 14 amino acids. Full variable domain (missing parts from reference TRBV15 and TRBJ2-2): DAMVIQNPRYQVTQFGKPVTLSCSQTLNHNVMYWYQQKSSQAPKLLFHYYDKDFNNEADTPDNFQSRRPNTSFCFLDIRSPGLGDTAMYLCATSRDRVTGELFFGEGSRLTVL.

This clonotype was seen at least ten times. The chain links TRBV27 to TRBJ2-1; D assignment may be TRBD1 or TRBD2 (5 bases each). The V gene's germline CDR1 is MNHEY and CDR2 SMNVEV (reference sequence). CDR3 length: 15 amino acids. Trimming removed 2 bases from V and 6 bases from J, with 14 bases in between. CDR3 sequence reads: CASSLGAGRGNEQFF. CDR3 DNA: TGTGCCAGCAGTTTAGGGGCAGGGAGAGGCAATGAGCAGTTCTTC.

This clonotype has just a few counts. The chain uses TRBV10-3 and TRBJ2-7; D not certain. The CDR3 runs to 15 residues. Germline CDR1 and CDR2: ENHRY and SYGVKD. V dropped 6 bases and J dropped 0 bases, with 15 bases sitting between them. CDR3 in amino acids: CAIRDVSKSSYEQYF. CDR3 DNA sequence: TGTGCCATCAGGGACGTTAGCAAGAGCTCCTACGAGCAGTACTTC.

This clonotype showed up many times. This chain uses TRBV28 with TRBJ2-2, with D unresolved. This CDR3 contains 12 residues. Germline lookup yields CDR1 MDHEN and CDR2 SYDVKM. The V gene lost 11 bases and the J gene lost 2 bases, with 9 bases spanning the gap. For the CDR3, the DNA is TGTGCCCACCAAGACAACACCGGGGAGCTGTTTTTT. It encodes CAHQDNTGELFF.

The rearrangement links TRBV6-2 or TRBV6-3 to TRBJ2-1; 12 nucleotides align to TRBD2. Germline CDR1 MNHEY, CDR2 SVGEGT. V trimming: 2 bases; J trimming: 4 bases; junction bases outside the gene matches: 6. The CDR3 runs to 17 residues. The CDR3 DNA follows: TGTGCCAGCAGTTACCCCGGGACTAGCGGGTGGTACAATGAGCAGTTCTTC. Its protein is CASSYPGTSGWYNEQFF.

This clonotype was counted between two and nine times. The chain carries TRBV28 and TRBJ2-5; TRBD1 aligns across 10 bases. J lost 5 bases, V lost 4 bases, and 7 bases had no gene match. Germline V gives CDR1 MDHEN, CDR2 SYDVKM. The CDR3 covers 15 residues. CDR3 sequence (DNA): TGTGCCAGCAGTTCTGGGACAGGGGTCAGGGAGACCCAGTACTTC. The encoded protein is CASSSGTGVRETQYF. The variable domain in full, completed from reference TRBV28 and TRBJ2-5, reads DVKVTQSSRYLVKRTGEKVFLECVQDMDHENMFWYRQDPGLGLRLIYFSYDVKMKEKGDIPEGYSVSREKKERFSLILESASTNQTSMYLCASSSGTGVRETQYFGPGTRLLVL.

This clonotype has ten or more counts. The genes are TRBV9 and TRBJ2-1; D remains unclear. This CDR3 comprises 14 residues. The V gene's germline CDR1 is SGDLS and CDR2 YYNGEE. V lost 2 bases and J 0 bases, leaving 6 bases between the germline ends. The CDR3: CASSVASSYNEQFF. CDR3 DNA sequence: TGTGCCAGCAGCGTCGCAAGCTCCTACAATGAGCAGTTCTTC.

V gene TRBV4-1 combines with J gene TRBJ1-6, with D possibly TRBD1 on 5 matching bases. The CDR3 loop spans 16 amino acids. V shed 3 bases and J shed 0 bases, with 9 bases lying between them. CDR1 is MGHRA and CDR2 is YSYEKL in the germline V gene. The CDR3: CASSHTGSSYNSPLHF. DNA for the CDR3: TGCGCCAGCAGCCACACAGGAAGCTCCTATAATTCACCCCTCCACTTT.

This clonotype was observed many times. The chain recombines TRBV15 with TRBJ2-3; D may be TRBD1 (6 bases). Per germline, CDR1 LNHNV and CDR2 YYDKDF (reference sequence). V gave up 2 bases and J gave up 5 bases, with 8 bases separating them. The CDR3 has 13 residues. The DNA for the CDR3 is TGTGCCACCAGCAGAAGGACAGTAGATACGCAGTATTTT. This gives the protein CATSRRTVDTQYF.

This clonotype was seen a few times. The J gene is TRBJ1-3, the V gene TRBV20-1; D not resolved. Trimming left V 6 bases short and J 16 bases short, with 19 bases between. The CDR3 sequence is 11 residues long. Germline CDR1 DFQATT, CDR2 SNEGSKA (reference sequence). CDR3 sequence: CSAPAPDGWYF. The CDR3 bases are TGCAGTGCGCCAGCCCCCGACGGCTGGTATTTT.

In its sample, this clonotype was seen a few times. The V gene is TRBV27, the J gene TRBJ2-7; 7 bases align to TRBD1. CDR1 and CDR2 from the germline V gene are MNHEY and SMNVEV (reference sequence). V shed 5 bases and J 7 bases; nucleotides not matched to a gene: 11. The CDR3 has 14 amino acids. CDR3 region: CASSTTRQGREQYF. DNA of the CDR3: TGTGCCAGCAGTACAACCCGACAGGGAAGGGAGCAGTACTTC.

This sequence joins TRBV3-1 and TRBJ2-2; D might be TRBD1 or TRBD2, each matching 5 bases. CDR3 size: 15 residues. Germline V gene sequence: CDR1 LGHDT, CDR2 YNNKEL (reference sequence). The V and J ends lost 1 base and 4 bases respectively, with 10 bases between them. The CDR3 bases are TGTGCCAGCAGCCAAGGGTTAGGGACCACCGGGGAGCTGTTTTTT. This encodes CASSQGLGTTGELFF.

The chain recombines TRBV25-1 with TRBJ2-7, with TRBD1 matching 7 bases. The ends lost 7 bases at V and 7 bases at J; junction bases unmatched: 7. CDR3 length: 12 amino acids. Per the germline V gene, CDR1 is MGHDK and CDR2 is SYGVNS. The CDR3 protein is CASNLGGTEQYF. In DNA form, the CDR3 reads TGTGCCAGCAACCTAGGGGGCACAGAGCAGTACTTC.

This clonotype was seen a handful of times. The chain combines TRBV15 with TRBJ2-1, with D possibly called TRBD1 or TRBD2 (6 bases each). V was shortened by 6 bases and J by 5 bases, with 17 bases between the two germline ends. Germline V CDR1 and CDR2: LNHNV, YYDKDF (reference sequence). This CDR3 contains 15 residues. Here the CDR3 reads CATSKTRGVNNEQFF. The CDR3 region has the DNA TGTGCCACCAGTAAGACGAGGGGGGTCAACAATGAGCAGTTCTTC.

The rearrangement links TRBV15 to TRBJ2-2; TRBD1 is a possible D gene (6 bases). The CDR3 runs 18 residues. V was clipped by 5 bases and J by 5 bases, with 24 bases between them. Germline-derived CDR1 and CDR2 are LNHNV and YYDKDF (reference sequence). This CDR3 is CATSGTGPYTDGTGELFF. The CDR3 DNA reads TGTGCCACCAGCGGAACAGGGCCCTACACCGATGGTACCGGGGAGCTGTTTTTT.

This chain uses TRBV28 with TRBJ2-1; 8 bases are shared with TRBD1. From germline, CDR1 is MDHEN and CDR2 SYDVKM. With V trimmed by 1 base and J by 8 bases, 4 bases remained unmatched. The CDR3 loop spans 14 amino acids. CDR3 amino acids: CASSLSGTGYEQFF. In nucleotides, the CDR3 is TGTGCCAGCAGTTTATCCGGGACAGGATATGAGCAGTTCTTC.

As to this clonotype: No DNA is shown, since the ends of the CDR3 on it are uncertain; the CDR3 is the one TCRdb lists. The chain's CDR3 is CATSTSEGPLYEQYF. The chain employs TRBV15 and TRBJ2-7; no DNA check was done on the table's D call, TRBD2. Termini included, the CDR3 measures 15 amino acids. Germline-derived CDR1 and CDR2 are LNHNV and YYDKDF (reference sequence).

The chain has TRBV7-7 and TRBJ2-7, with 9 bases aligning to TRBD1. The J segment lost 4 bases and the V segment lost 8 bases, leaving 6 bases of the junction unmatched. The CDR3 extends over 13 amino acids. The germline V gene encodes CDR1 SSHAT and CDR2 FNYEAQ (reference sequence). This CDR3 is CASAPGQGYEQYF. CDR3 nucleotide sequence: TGTGCCAGCGCCCCGGGACAGGGTTACGAGCAGTACTTC.

This clonotype was counted between two and nine times. The V gene is TRBV24-1, the J gene TRBJ2-1; 13 bases line up with TRBD2. Germline V gene data show CDR1 as KGHDR and CDR2 as SFDVKD. The CDR3 sequence is 18 residues long. V gave up 4 bases and J gave up 0 bases; unmatched junction bases: 5. The CDR3 coding sequence is TGTGCCACCAGTGAAGTTAGGACTAGCGGGAGCTCCTACAATGAGCAGTTCTTC. Translation gives CATSEVRTSGSSYNEQFF.

This clonotype was recorded many times. The chain employs TRBV6-2 or TRBV6-3 and TRBJ2-2; D is unclear. The CDR3 sequence is 12 residues long. CDR1 MNHEY and CDR2 SVGEGT come from the germline V gene. V shed 5 bases and J shed 4 bases, with 5 bases lying between them. The DNA for the CDR3 is TGTGCCAGCAGTCGGCCCACCGGGGAGCTGTTTTTT. Translating it yields CASSRPTGELFF.

The rearrangement links TRBV29-1 to TRBJ2-1; no clear D gene. The ends were cut back, 1 base at V and 0 bases at J, with 16 bases in the middle. Looked up from germline, CDR1 is SQVTM and CDR2 is ANQGSEA. The length of the CDR3 is 17 residues. The CDR3, as DNA: TGCAGCGTTGAAGGGGCAAGGCCGAGAAGCTCCTACAATGAGCAGTTCTTC. Translating it yields CSVEGARPRSSYNEQFF.

This clonotype was detected a few times. The gene calls are TRBV10-3 and TRBJ1-2; D not resolved. CDR3 length: 15 residues. Trimming stripped 5 bases from V and 2 bases from J, with 15 bases between. From germline, CDR1 is ENHRY and CDR2 SYGVKD. CDR3 DNA sequence: TGTGCCATCAGTCCCAGCTTCGAAGGGAACTATGGCTACACCTTC. This codes for CAISPSFEGNYGYTF.

In DNA form, the CDR3 reads TGCGCCAGCAGCCAAGTCCCCTCGGCATCTGGAAACACCATATATTTT. It yields the protein CASSQVPSASGNTIYF. The rearrangement uses TRBV4-1 and TRBJ1-3, with unresolved D. The V gene's germline CDR1 is MGHRA and CDR2 YSYEKL. The CDR3 runs to 16 residues. Trimming left V 1 base short and J 1 base short, with 11 bases between.

This clonotype was counted between two and nine times. The chain recombines TRBV27 with TRBJ2-1; 8 bases align to TRBD2. Germline CDR1 reads MNHEY; CDR2 reads SMNVEV (reference sequence). The CDR3 totals 16 residues. J gave up 7 bases and V 6 bases, and 14 bases lay outside the gene matches. CDR3 nucleotides: TGTGCCAGCAGGGTCTACTCGGGACTAGGGGGGAATGAGCAGTTCTTC. This encodes CASRVYSGLGGNEQFF.

This clonotype turned up a few times. The rearrangement joins TRBV12-3 or TRBV12-4 to TRBJ1-5, with a tentative D call TRBD1 (6 bases). The ends were cut back, 6 bases at V and 3 bases at J, with 12 bases in the middle. The CDR3 sequence is 14 residues long. The CDR3 loop is CASSKDSYNQPQHF. The CDR3 coding sequence is TGTGCCAGCAGCAAGGACAGCTACAATCAGCCCCAGCATTTT.

The chain uses TRBV3-1 and TRBJ2-5; 8 bases match TRBD1. Germline V CDR1 and CDR2: LGHDT, YNNKEL (reference sequence). The V and J ends lost 0 bases and 2 bases, in that order; junction bases with no gene match: 2. The CDR3 contains 15 residues. The CDR3 spells CASSQDRGRQETQYF. The CDR3 DNA follows: TGTGCCAGCAGCCAAGACAGGGGGCGACAAGAGACCCAGTACTTC.